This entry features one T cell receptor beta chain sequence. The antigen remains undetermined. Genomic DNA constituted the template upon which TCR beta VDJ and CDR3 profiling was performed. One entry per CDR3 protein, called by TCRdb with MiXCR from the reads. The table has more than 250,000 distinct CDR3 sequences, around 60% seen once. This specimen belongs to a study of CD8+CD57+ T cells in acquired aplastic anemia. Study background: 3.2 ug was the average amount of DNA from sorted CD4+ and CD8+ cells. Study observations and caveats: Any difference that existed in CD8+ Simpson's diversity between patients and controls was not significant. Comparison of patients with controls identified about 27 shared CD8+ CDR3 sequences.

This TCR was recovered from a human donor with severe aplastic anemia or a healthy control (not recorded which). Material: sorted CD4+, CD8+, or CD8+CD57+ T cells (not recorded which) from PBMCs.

The CDR3 sequence: CASSLDPAAEQYF. As DNA, the CDR3 is TGTGCCAGCAGCTTAGATCCGGCGGCGGAGCAGTACTTC. The rearrangement links TRBV7-3 to TRBJ2-7; unclear D gene. The CDR3 totals 13 residues. V dropped 2 bases and J dropped 7 bases, with 12 bases sitting between them. Looked up from germline, CDR1 is SGHTA and CDR2 is FQGTGA.